The text below deals with one T cell receptor beta chain. The CDR3 sequence is 12 residues long. The germline gives CDR1 MDHEN, CDR2 SYDVKM. Trimming pared 3 bases from V and 3 bases from J, leaving 6 bases between. This specimen belongs to a study of technical replicates of blood from several donors. TCRdb's copy holds only in-frame clones and misses some; the assay was immunoSEQ multiplex PCR. The sample contains about 80,000 clones, roughly nine tenths of which appear only once. Sequencing was performed on T cells isolated from PBMCs. The chain carries TRBV28 and TRBJ2-7; D is ambiguous. The receptor comes from a human donor in good health. The CDR3 sequence: CASSFIGYEQYF. The CDR3 coding sequence is TGTGCCAGCAGTTTTATCGGCTACGAGCAGTACTTC.